The 17 T cell receptor beta chains below come from one sample, sequenced in a study of human T cells and chemical hapten exposure. TCRdb re-called the RACE reads through MiXCR, storing one row per CDR3 protein. The sample contains about 30,000 distinct CDR3 sequences, about 5% of which appear only once. Indicated time point: patch test 3, about 24 weeks after DPC sensitization. Documented treatment: therapeutic diphenylcyclopropenone sensitization with weekly scalp DPC. Sequenced here: whole blood, sampled in connection with sensitization to the hapten diphenylcyclopropenone (DPC). The receptors stem from a man aged 25 to 40 with alopecia areata. Some clones in this sample may be carry-over from other donors' samples.

This clonotype was counted ten times or more. This chain joins TRBV6-5 and TRBJ2-3; the D gene is possibly TRBD1 (6 bases). CDR1 and CDR2 (germline): MNHEY, SVGAGI. CDR3 size: 18 residues. Trimming took off 6 bases at V and 2 bases at J, with 24 bases between the two ends. The CDR3 is CASSHPCLRGPSTDTQYF. The CDR3 region has the DNA TGTGCCAGCAGCCACCCTTGCCTCAGGGGCCCATCCACAGATACGCAGTATTTT.

This clonotype was seen many times. The CDR3 DNA sequence: TGTGCCAGCAGCTTAACGGAGGAGACTGAAGCTTTCTTT. Protein sequence: CASSLTEETEAFF. The chain uses TRBV7-9 and TRBJ1-1, with unresolved D. This CDR3 has 13 amino acids. Germline V lookup: CDR1 SEHNR, CDR2 FQNEAQ (reference sequence). The ends were cut back, 2 bases at V and 5 bases at J, with 9 bases in the middle.

In this sample, this clonotype turned up many times. The chain combines TRBV7-9 with TRBJ1-5; the D gene is possibly TRBD1 (5 bases). V was cut by 8 bases and J by 0 bases, with 14 bases left in between. The CDR3 runs 15 residues. The germline V gene has CDR1 SEHNR and CDR2 FQNEAQ (reference sequence). CDR3 loop: CASASGQDSNQPQHF. Written as DNA, the CDR3 is TGTGCCAGCGCGTCAGGGCAGGATAGCAATCAGCCCCAGCATTTT.

In this sample, this clonotype turned up many times. J is TRBJ2-3 and V is TRBV12-3 or TRBV12-4; D unresolved. Trimming cost V 3 bases and J 5 bases, with 12 bases left between them. This CDR3 contains 14 residues. CDR3 DNA: TGTGCCAGCAGTTTCCCAGCGCCAGTAGATACGCAGTATTTT. Translating it yields CASSFPAPVDTQYF.

In this sample, this clonotype turned up many times. V usage is TRBV7-8 and J usage is TRBJ1-5; a weak D match, TRBD1 (5 bases). The V and J ends lost 0 bases and 2 bases respectively, with 5 bases between them. The germline V gene has CDR1 SGHVS and CDR2 FQNEAQ. The CDR3 has 14 residues. The CDR3 reads CASSLAQGNQPQHF. The CDR3 DNA is TGTGCCAGCAGCTTAGCACAGGGCAATCAGCCCCAGCATTTT.

This clonotype was recorded at least ten times. V and J are TRBV19 and TRBJ1-1; D gene uncertain. Trimming removed 0 bases from V and 1 base from J, with 3 bases in between. The CDR3 is made up of 13 amino acids. Germline CDR1 LNHDA, CDR2 SQIVND (reference sequence). CDR3: CASSIEGNTEAFF. In DNA, the CDR3 is TGTGCCAGTAGTATAGAGGGGAACACTGAAGCTTTCTTT.

In this sample, this clonotype turned up many times. The chain carries TRBV18 and TRBJ2-1; the match to TRBD2 covers 13 bases. CDR3 length equals 15 residues. Germline V gene sequence: CDR1 KGHSH, CDR2 LQKENI. The V segment lost 5 bases and the J segment 9 bases; nucleotides outside the gene matches: 7. CDR3 sequence: CASSSPGLAGIEQFF. The DNA of the CDR3 is TGTGCCAGCTCAAGTCCGGGACTAGCGGGAATTGAGCAGTTCTTC.

This clonotype was picked up a small number of times. The junction differs from germline at one of its ends, possibly a read error. J is TRBJ1-5 and V is TRBV2; possible D gene TRBD1, 5 bases. Germline loops: CDR1 SNHLY, CDR2 FYNNEI. The length of the CDR3 is 15 residues. The CDR3 DNA follows: TGTGCCAACAGTGAGGAGGCAGGGAGCAATCAGCCCCAGCATTTT. It codes for CANSEEAGSNQPQHF.

This clonotype was detected ten times or more. The V call is TRBV2, the J call TRBJ1-1; no reliable D call. This CDR3 region has 13 residues. The V and J ends lost 6 bases and 7 bases respectively, with 15 bases between them. CDR1 is SNHLY and CDR2 is FYNNEI in the germline V gene. The CDR3 region has the DNA TGTGCCAGCAGGGAGGGCGAGAACCATGAAGCTTTCTTT. This translates into CASREGENHEAFF.

The rearrangement uses TRBV4-2 and TRBJ2-3, with 11 bases aligning to TRBD2. Germline-derived CDR1 and CDR2 are LGHNA and YNFKEQ. Germline trimming cut 5 bases from V and 2 bases from J; bases unmatched to any gene: 3. The CDR3 runs 15 residues. The CDR3 DNA is TGTGCCAGCAGCATAGCGGGGGGGCCCACAGATACGCAGTATTTT. Translating it yields CASSIAGGPTDTQYF.

This clonotype was seen repeatedly, ten times or more. The gene calls are TRBV19 and TRBJ1-2; D gene unclear. The CDR3 extends over 13 amino acids. V was pared by 3 bases and J by 6 bases, with 11 bases between. Germline V gives CDR1 LNHDA, CDR2 SQIVND (reference sequence). The CDR3 sequence: CASSMTVGDGYTF. The CDR3 DNA reads as TGTGCCAGTAGTATGACGGTCGGGGATGGCTACACCTTC.

This clonotype was observed many times. The CDR3 DNA follows: TGTGCCAGCAGGCTACTCAGGGGGCTAAACACCGGGGAGCTGTTTTTT. Protein product: CASRLLRGLNTGELFF. This chain joins TRBV28 and TRBJ2-2; 8 bases map to TRBD1. This CDR3 region has 16 residues. J gave up 2 bases and V 6 bases, and 8 bases lay outside the gene matches. Germline assignment: CDR1 MDHEN and CDR2 SYDVKM.

Ten or more counts support this clonotype. The V and J genes are TRBV20-1 and TRBJ2-1; D is uncertain. The germline CDR1 and CDR2 sequences are DFQATT and SNEGSKA (reference sequence). This CDR3 is built from 12 residues. Trimming removed 2 bases at V and 3 bases at J, with 5 bases between. CDR3 region: CSARRHYNEQFF. For the CDR3, the DNA is TGCAGTGCTAGACGACACTACAATGAGCAGTTCTTC.

This clonotype showed up many times. The DNA is left out, because the CDR3 cannot be placed on it with certainty; the CDR3 is given as TCRdb lists it. The V and J genes are TRBV7-9 and TRBJ2-7; TRBD2 is the table's D call and was not checked against the DNA. The V gene's germline CDR1 is SEHNR and CDR2 FQNEAQ (reference sequence). From its first to its last residue, the CDR3 has 21 amino acids. The CDR3 region is CAAMYLCASSLGSGSTYEQYF.

This clonotype was found many times. The chain carries TRBV29-1 and TRBJ1-4, with 9 bases matching TRBD1. Looked up from germline, CDR1 is SQVTM and CDR2 is ANQGSEA. Unmatched junction bases numbered 4, after V lost 4 bases and J lost 7 bases. This CDR3 has 13 amino acids. The chain's CDR3 is CSVAQGAPEKLFF. CDR3 DNA sequence: TGCAGCGTTGCACAGGGGGCGCCTGAAAAACTGTTTTTT.

There are many counts of this clonotype. The chain is built from TRBV20-1 and TRBJ2-3; 10 bases match TRBD2. From germline, CDR1 is DFQATT and CDR2 SNEGSKA (reference sequence). Trimming at V came to 6 bases and at J to 4 bases, leaving 7 bases not matched to a gene. CDR3 length: 14 residues. The CDR3 DNA is TGCAGTGCGCAACTAGCGGGAAGGTCAGATACGCAGTATTTT. Its protein is CSAQLAGRSDTQYF.

About this clonotype: Possible read error: a much larger clone is one base away. The chain recombines TRBV19 with TRBJ2-3; D is unresolved. Germline assignment: CDR1 LNHDA and CDR2 SQIVND (reference sequence). The CDR3 sequence is 15 residues long. CDR3 sequence: CASSTSPSSTDTLYF. DNA of the CDR3: TGTGCCAGTAGTACCTCCCCCAGTAGCACAGATACGCTGTATTTT.